The subject of this entry is one T cell receptor beta chain. The target antigen is unknown. The sequencing template was cDNA reverse transcribed from extracted RNA. The method was immunoSEQ multiplex PCR; TCRdb's version includes in-frame clones alone and lacks a portion of them. The sample consists of about 64,000 clones, 35% to 55% of them appearing once. Treatment specified: oral pan-JAK inhibitor, 5-10 mg twice daily. CDR3 length: 15 residues. Germline lookup yields CDR1 MNHEY and CDR2 SMNVEV (reference sequence). With 8 bases removed from V and 4 bases from J, the gap between germline ends came to 15 bases. The entry originates in a study of CD8+ T cells in alopecia areata. For the study at large: Oral tofacitinib (5 to 10 mg twice daily) was administered to treated patients. It was 6 to 18 months of tofacitinib, and then there were 6 months off drug.

Study-level points and caveats: Elevated clonality characterized lesional scalp relative to normal scalp, particularly in alopecia totalis/universalis.

This TCR was sampled from a human donor with alopecia areata. The rearrangement links TRBV27 to TRBJ2-6; D is uncertain. The source was CD8+ T cells sorted from blood, collected at approximately week 36, from a patient treated with tofacitinib. The CDR3 is CASVSVKEGANVLTF. CDR3 nucleotide sequence: TGTGCCAGCGTGTCGGTCAAGGAGGGGGCCAACGTCCTGACTTTC. Together with reference TRBV27 and TRBJ2-6, the CDR3 gives the full variable domain: EAQVTQNPRYLITVTGKKLTVTCSQNMNHEYMSWYRQDPGLGLRQIYYSMNVEVTDKGDVPEGYKVSRKEKRNFPLILESPSPNQTSLYFCASVSVKEGANVLTFGAGSRLTVL.